This T cell receptor (beta chain) was retrieved from a study of beta chain features in type 1 diabetes. General study points: Whether HLA type influences TCRB rearrangement remained unresolved here. In all four CD4+ subsets, TCRB CDR3 length was significantly, moderately reduced in type 1 diabetes.

Expressed TCRB transcripts got sequenced, as all isolated RNA was reverse transcribed. The average output of naive, central memory and regulatory T cell samples was approximately 3.7 million reads. Assay: immunoSEQ multiplex PCR; the TCRdb copy retains only in-frame clones and omits some. Counted here are a few hundred thousand clones, 9.6% occurring once; the ten biggest clones make up 0.6%. Comment on this clone: Its antigen is not identified.

The V end was cut by 8 bases, the J end by 7 bases, with 17 bases between. The germline CDR1 and CDR2 sequences are KGHSH and LQKENI. The CDR3 is 13 residues long. Based on CD45RO/CCR7/CD25/CD127/CD95/CD27, CD4+ regulatory, stem cell-like memory, naive and central memory cells were sorted. Source material: central memory CD4+ T cells from blood. The source of this sequence is a man between 25 and 39 years old with type 1 diabetes. The chain uses TRBV18 and TRBJ1-2; D unclear. In DNA form, the CDR3 reads TGTGCCAGCCCGAAGCGGGAGGGCGTTGGCTACACCTTC. Translating it yields CASPKREGVGYTF.